This is a list of T cell receptor beta chains from one sample in a study of early T cells in non-severe SARS-CoV-2 infection. Each CDR3 protein is one row after TCRdb ran MiXCR on the 5' RACE reads. The sample includes 30,000 to 35,000 distinct CDR3 sequences, less than 8.5% of them seen just once. Sample: whole blood. The source is an adult who was a healthcare worker with PCR-confirmed SARS-CoV-2 infection or an uninfected control (not recorded which). The CDR3 runs from the conserved cysteine through the conserved F or W. The order of the fields is J gene, V gene, D gene, clone size, CDR3 DNA, CDR3 protein. The D gene is left open where the match is weak. The size of a clone is reported for some rows only, either as once, few or many, or as a class for expanded clones.

TRBJ2-7 TRBV5-1 NA many TGCGCCAGCAGCCCGGCAGGCTTGTACGAGCAGTACTTC CASSPAGLYEQYF
TRBJ2-3 TRBV7-8 TRBD2 NA TGTGCCAGCAGCGCAAAGCGGGAGCTAACCGGAGATACGCAGTATTTT CASSAKRELTGDTQYF
TRBJ2-2 TRBV5-1 TRBD1 NA TGCACCAGCAGCGGGACAGGGCCCGGGGAGCTGTTTTTT CTSSGTGPGELFF
TRBJ1-5 TRBV12-3/TRBV12-4 NA many TGTGCCAGCAGTTTGAAGGGGATCAATCAGCCCCAGCATTTT CASSLKGINQPQHF
TRBJ2-1 TRBV28 TRBD2 few TGTGCCAGCCTTTCCGCGGGAGCGGGAGAGGGTGAGCAGTTCTTC CASLSAGAGEGEQFF
TRBJ1-3 TRBV12-3/TRBV12-4 TRBD1 once TGTGCCAGCACCCCCGTCTCAGGGGGGCTTAGAAACACCATATATTTT CASTPVSGGLRNTIYF
TRBJ2-3 TRBV20-1 TRBD2 many TGCAGTGCCAAACTAGCGGGGGGGGGCCCAGATACGCAGTATTTT CSAKLAGGGPDTQYF
TRBJ2-1 TRBV13 TRBD1 few TGTGCCAGCAGCTTGTTACAGGGGGCCTACAATGAGCAGTTCTTC CASSLLQGAYNEQFF
TRBJ2-2 TRBV7-2 NA NA TGTGCCAGCAGCTTAGCTTTCAGCTACGGGGAGCTGTTTTTT CASSLAFSYGELFF
TRBJ2-7 TRBV5-1 NA NA TGCGCCAGCAGCTACGCGGGTGCCTACGAGCAGTACTTC CASSYAGAYEQYF
TRBJ2-7 TRBV6-5 NA many TGTGCCAGCAGTTACCTTGACAGGACCGGCGAGCAGTACTTC CASSYLDRTGEQYF
TRBJ2-2 TRBV19 NA few TGTGCCAGTAGTGTGGCGGTGAACACCGGGGAGCTGTTTTTT CASSVAVNTGELFF
TRBJ2-5 TRBV7-9 NA many TGTGCCAGCAGCCCTGACGGGACCTCAGGAGAGACCCAGTACTTC CASSPDGTSGETQYF
TRBJ2-1 TRBV20-1 TRBD2 many TGCAGTGCTAGTCACGGACTAGCGGGAGACGAGCAGTTCTTC CSASHGLAGDEQFF
TRBJ1-3 TRBV12-3/TRBV12-4 NA many TGTGCCAGCAGGCTTACGGCCAGCTCTGGAAACACCATATATTTT CASRLTASSGNTIYF
TRBJ2-1 TRBV6-4 TRBD2 many TGTGCCAGCAGCAAACTAGCGGGAGAGGGCAATGAGCAGTTCTTC CASSKLAGEGNEQFF
TRBJ2-7 TRBV5-1 TRBD1 NA TGCGCCAGTACCCCGGGACAGGGTCCCCTCGAGCAGTACTTC CASTPGQGPLEQYF
TRBJ2-7 TRBV20-1 TRBD2 many TGCAGTGCTCGCCCCGGGACTAGCGACGAGCAGTACTTC CSARPGTSDEQYF
TRBJ2-6 TRBV28 NA NA TGTGCCAGCAGTCTATCCCCCAAAACTAGCCCTGGGGCCAACGTCCTGACTTTC CASSLSPKTSPGANVLTF
TRBJ2-3 TRBV9 NA many TGTGCCAGCAGCGAGGGAGACGGGTATCGGGGGGATACGCAGTATTTT CASSEGDGYRGDTQYF
TRBJ2-3 TRBV5-1 NA many TGCGCCAGCAGCTTTAAAAGCCCCCGGGAGACGACAGATACGCAGTATTTT CASSFKSPRETTDTQYF
TRBJ2-7 TRBV12-3/TRBV12-4 TRBD2 few TGTGCCAGCTCCCTAGCGGGAGGGTCCTACGAGCAGTACTTC CASSLAGGSYEQYF
TRBJ2-5 TRBV9 NA NA TGTGCCAGCAGCGTAGCGGGACGGATGCCAGAGACCCAGTACTTC CASSVAGRMPETQYF
TRBJ1-4 TRBV12-3/TRBV12-4 TRBD1 NA TGTGCCAGCAGTTCCGGGACAGGGGTTGAAAAACTGTTTTTT CASSSGTGVEKLFF
TRBJ2-5 TRBV23-1 TRBD2 many TGCGCCAGCAGTCAATCGGGGAGGGACCACGGGGGAAGGACCCAGTACTTC CASSQSGRDHGGRTQYF
TRBJ2-7 TRBV6-5 TRBD1 few TGTGCCAGCAGGGACAGGGGCTCCTACGAGCAGTACTTC CASRDRGSYEQYF
TRBJ2-7 TRBV5-5 NA many TGTGCCAGCAGCCCCCAACAGGGTATGAGATCTTACGAGCAGTACTTC CASSPQQGMRSYEQYF
TRBJ2-7 TRBV28 TRBD2 NA TGTGCCAGCAGTTTTTCCACGGGAGGGCCCATCTACGAGCAGTACTTC CASSFSTGGPIYEQYF
TRBJ2-7 TRBV28 NA many TGTGCCAGCAGTTTCCCCCTAGGAATTAGATACGAGCAGTACTTC CASSFPLGIRYEQYF
TRBJ1-1 TRBV6-5 NA NA TGTGCCAGCAGAGGGATTGGACTCATGAACACTGAAGCTTTCTTT CASRGIGLMNTEAFF
TRBJ2-6 TRBV27 NA many TGTGCCAGCAGTAAATTGGGGGCGCAAGGGGCCAACGTCCTGACTTTC CASSKLGAQGANVLTF
TRBJ2-7 TRBV5-1 NA few TGCGCCAGCAGCCCGGGACCGACACCCTACGAGCAGTACTTC CASSPGPTPYEQYF
TRBJ2-1 TRBV7-2 TRBD2 many TGTGCCAGCAGCCGGACTATTACTAGCGCGGTTGAGCAGTTCTTC CASSRTITSAVEQFF
TRBJ1-5 TRBV2 TRBD1 many TGTGCCAGCACGGAACAGGGGTCCCAGCCCCAGCATTTT CASTEQGSQPQHF
TRBJ2-5 TRBV3-1 TRBD1 many TGTGCCAGCAGCCCCGACAGGGGGCGAGAGACCCAGTACTTC CASSPDRGRETQYF
TRBJ2-4 TRBV28 TRBD2 few TGTGCCACTGGGGGGGAGACTAGCGTTTTAGCCAAAAACATTCAGTACTTC CATGGETSVLAKNIQYF
TRBJ1-6 TRBV14 NA many TGTGCCAGCAGCCAAGATCAAGGATCACCCCTCCACTTT CASSQDQGSPLHF